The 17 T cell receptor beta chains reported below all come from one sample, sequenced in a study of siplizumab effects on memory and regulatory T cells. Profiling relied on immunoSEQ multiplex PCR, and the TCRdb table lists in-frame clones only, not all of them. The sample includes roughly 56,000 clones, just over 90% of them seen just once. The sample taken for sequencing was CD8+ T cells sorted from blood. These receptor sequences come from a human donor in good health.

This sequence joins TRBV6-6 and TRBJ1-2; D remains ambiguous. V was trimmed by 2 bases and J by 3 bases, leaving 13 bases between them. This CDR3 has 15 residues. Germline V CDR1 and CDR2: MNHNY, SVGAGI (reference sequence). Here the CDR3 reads CASSYAIQGHYGYTF. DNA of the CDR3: TGTGCCAGCAGTTACGCAATCCAAGGGCACTATGGCTACACCTTC.

This CDR3 reads CASGPGQGSYNEQFF. CDR3 bases: TGTGCTAGTGGTCCGGGACAGGGGTCCTACAATGAGCAGTTCTTC. This chain uses TRBV12-5 with TRBJ2-1; 10 bases align to TRBD1. The CDR3 length is 15 residues. The V segment lost 5 bases and the J segment 1 base; nucleotides outside the gene matches: 2. Germline V gene lookup returns CDR1 LGHNT and CDR2 FRNRAP.

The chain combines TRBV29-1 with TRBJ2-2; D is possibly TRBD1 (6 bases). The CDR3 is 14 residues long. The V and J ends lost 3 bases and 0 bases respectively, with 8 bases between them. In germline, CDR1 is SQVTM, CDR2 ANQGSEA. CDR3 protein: CSVDEGANTGELFF. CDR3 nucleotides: TGCAGCGTTGACGAGGGGGCGAACACCGGGGAGCTGTTTTTT.

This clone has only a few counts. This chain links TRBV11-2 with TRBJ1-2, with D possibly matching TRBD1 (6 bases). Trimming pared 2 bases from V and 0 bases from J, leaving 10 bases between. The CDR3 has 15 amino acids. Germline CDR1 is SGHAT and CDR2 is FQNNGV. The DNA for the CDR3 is TGTGCCAGCAGCTTATACGGGGGCCCTAACTATGGCTACACCTTC. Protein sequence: CASSLYGGPNYGYTF.

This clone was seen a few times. The CDR3 DNA reads as TGTGCCAGCAGCTTCAACAGGGCTGGCACAGATACGCAGTATTTT. This encodes CASSFNRAGTDTQYF. The chain employs TRBV11-1 and TRBJ2-3, with D possibly TRBD1 on 6 matching bases. The CDR3 has 15 amino acids. CDR1 and CDR2 from the germline V gene are SGHAT and FQDESV (reference sequence). Trimming took off 3 bases at V and 1 base at J, with 11 bases between the two ends.

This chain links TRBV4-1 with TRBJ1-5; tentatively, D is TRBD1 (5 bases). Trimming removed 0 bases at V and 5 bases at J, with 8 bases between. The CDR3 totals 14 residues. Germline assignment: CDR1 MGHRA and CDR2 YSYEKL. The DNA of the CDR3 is TGCGCCAGCAGCCAAGAAACAGGCTATCAGCCCCAGCATTTT. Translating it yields CASSQETGYQPQHF.

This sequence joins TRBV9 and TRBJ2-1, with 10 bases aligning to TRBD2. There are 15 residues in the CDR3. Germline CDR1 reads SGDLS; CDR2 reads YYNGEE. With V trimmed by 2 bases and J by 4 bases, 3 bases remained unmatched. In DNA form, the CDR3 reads TGTGCCAGCAGCGTCCGGACTAGCGGTTACAATGAGCAGTTCTTC. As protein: CASSVRTSGYNEQFF.

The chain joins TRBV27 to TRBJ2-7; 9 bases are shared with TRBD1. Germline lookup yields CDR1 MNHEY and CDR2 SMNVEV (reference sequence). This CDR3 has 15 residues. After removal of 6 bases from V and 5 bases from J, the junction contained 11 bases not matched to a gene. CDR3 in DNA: TGTGCCAGCAGCCCCCCGGGACAGGGATTCCACGAGCAGTACTTC. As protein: CASSPPGQGFHEQYF.

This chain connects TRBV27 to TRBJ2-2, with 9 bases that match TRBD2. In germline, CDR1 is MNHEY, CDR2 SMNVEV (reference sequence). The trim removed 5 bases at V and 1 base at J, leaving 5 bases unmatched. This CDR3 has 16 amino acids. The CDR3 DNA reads TGTGCCAGCAGTATACTTAGCGGGAGGAACACCGGGGAGCTGTTTTTT. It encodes CASSILSGRNTGELFF.

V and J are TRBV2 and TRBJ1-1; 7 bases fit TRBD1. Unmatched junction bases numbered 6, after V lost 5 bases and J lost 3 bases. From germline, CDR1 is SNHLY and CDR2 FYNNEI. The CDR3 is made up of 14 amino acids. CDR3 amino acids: CASSLPTGDTEAFF. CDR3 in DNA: TGTGCCAGCAGTCTTCCTACAGGGGACACTGAAGCTTTCTTT.

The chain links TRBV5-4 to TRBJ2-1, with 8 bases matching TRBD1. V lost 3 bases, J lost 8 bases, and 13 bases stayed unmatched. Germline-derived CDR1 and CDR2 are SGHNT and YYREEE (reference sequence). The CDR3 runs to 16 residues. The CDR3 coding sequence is TGTGCCAGCAGCTGGGGTCCAGGACAGGGTGGCGATGAGCAGTTCTTC. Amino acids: CASSWGPGQGGDEQFF.

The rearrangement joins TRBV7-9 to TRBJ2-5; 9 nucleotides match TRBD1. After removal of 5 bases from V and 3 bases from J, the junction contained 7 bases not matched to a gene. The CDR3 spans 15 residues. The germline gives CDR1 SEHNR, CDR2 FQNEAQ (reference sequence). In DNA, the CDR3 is TGTGCCAGCAGCCAGAACCGGGACAGGGAAGAGACCCAGTACTTC. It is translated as CASSQNRDREETQYF.

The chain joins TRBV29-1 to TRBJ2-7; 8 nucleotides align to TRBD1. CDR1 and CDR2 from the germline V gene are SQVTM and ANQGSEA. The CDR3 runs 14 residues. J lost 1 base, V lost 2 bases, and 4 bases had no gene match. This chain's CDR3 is CSVELQGVSYEQYF. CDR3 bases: TGCAGCGTTGAACTACAGGGGGTTTCCTACGAGCAGTACTTC.

The CDR3 sequence: CASSKAGDIPYNEQFF. For the CDR3, the DNA is TGCGCCAGCAGCAAGGCCGGGGACATCCCTTACAATGAGCAGTTCTTC. The chain couples TRBV4-1 to TRBJ2-1, with a possible D match to TRBD1 (6 bases). Deletions cut 5 bases from V and 4 bases from J, with 18 bases between. There are 16 residues in the CDR3. The V gene's germline CDR1 is MGHRA and CDR2 YSYEKL.

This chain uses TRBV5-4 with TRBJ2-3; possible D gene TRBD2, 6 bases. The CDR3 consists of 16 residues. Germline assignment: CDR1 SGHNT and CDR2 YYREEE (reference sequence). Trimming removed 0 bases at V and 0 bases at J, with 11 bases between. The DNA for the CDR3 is TGTGCCAGCAGCTTGGTGATAGCGGACAGCACAGATACGCAGTATTTT. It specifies CASSLVIADSTDTQYF.

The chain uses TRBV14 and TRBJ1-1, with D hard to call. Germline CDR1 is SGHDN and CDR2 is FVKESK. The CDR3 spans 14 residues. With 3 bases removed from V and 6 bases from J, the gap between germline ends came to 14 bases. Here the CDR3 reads CASSHLAGSSEAFF. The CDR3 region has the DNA TGTGCCAGCAGCCACCTAGCGGGGAGTTCTGAAGCTTTCTTT.

CDR3 amino acids: CASSYIGTGAYNEQFF. The CDR3 DNA reads as TGTGCCAGCTCCTACATCGGGACAGGAGCCTACAATGAGCAGTTCTTC. The chain combines TRBV18 with TRBJ2-1; 8 bases fit TRBD1. With 6 bases clipped from V and 2 bases from J, the junction kept 9 bases outside the gene matches. Germline loops: CDR1 KGHSH, CDR2 LQKENI. CDR3 length: 16 residues.